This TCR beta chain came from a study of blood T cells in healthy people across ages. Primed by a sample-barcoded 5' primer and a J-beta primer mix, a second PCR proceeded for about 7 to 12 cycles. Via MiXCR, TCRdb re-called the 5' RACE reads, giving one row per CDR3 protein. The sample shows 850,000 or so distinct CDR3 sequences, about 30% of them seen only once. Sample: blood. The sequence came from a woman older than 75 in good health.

CDR3 protein: CASSLGGGQLNTEAFF. As DNA, the CDR3 is TGTGCCAGCAGCTTAGGGGGGGGACAGCTGAACACTGAAGCTTTCTTT. The rearrangement uses TRBV7-6 and TRBJ1-1; 7 bases map to TRBD1. CDR1 and CDR2 from the germline V gene are SGHVS and FNYEAQ. Losses at the gene ends were 1 base for V and 0 bases for J; bases not matched to a gene: 5. The CDR3 runs 16 residues.